A selection of T cell receptor beta chains follows, all from one sample in a study of T cell responses to AZD1222 COVID-19 vaccine. Method: immunoSEQ multiplex PCR; TCRdb's copy keeps in-frame clones and lacks some. The sample lists roughly 110,000 clones; roughly four fifths were seen once. Sample: peripheral blood, taken on day 0 of AZD1222 vaccination. Receptor source: an adult in good health. The CDR3 runs from the conserved cysteine through the conserved F or W. A D gene is named only where the DNA matches it firmly. Size is omitted from some rows. Given values are once, few, many or a class for expanded clones.

d_call	v_call	clone_size	j_call	cdr3_aa	cdr3_nt
.	TRBV11-2	few	TRBJ2-1	CASSSLLGVNEQFF	TGTGCCAGCAGCTCCCTGTTGGGAGTCAATGAGCAGTTCTTC
.	TRBV11-2	.	TRBJ2-1	CASSPAHTRYEQFF	TGTGCCAGCAGCCCCGCCCACACTAGATATGAGCAGTTCTTC
.	TRBV30	.	TRBJ1-1	CAWSERIGEAFF	TGTGCCTGGAGCGAGAGAATAGGTGAAGCTTTCTTT
.	TRBV25-1	.	TRBJ1-2	CASSPNGGPYGYTF	TGTGCCAGCAGCCCCAACGGGGGTCCGTATGGCTACACCTTC
.	TRBV19	once	TRBJ2-7	CASSMDNSYEQYF	TGTGCCAGTAGTATGGATAACTCCTACGAGCAGTACTTC
.	TRBV27	.	TRBJ2-6	CASSPLRGVLTF	TGTGCCAGCAGCCCCCTCAGAGGCGTCCTGACTTTC
TRBD2	TRBV7-2	.	TRBJ2-1	CASKDSLSGNEQFF	TGTGCCAGCAAGGATTCACTTAGCGGGAATGAGCAGTTCTTC
TRBD2	TRBV7-2	.	TRBJ2-7	CASSEKLAGGSYEQYF	TGTGCCAGCAGCGAAAAACTAGCGGGCGGATCCTACGAGCAGTACTTC
.	TRBV28	.	TRBJ2-7	CASSLGSYEQYF	TGTGCCAGCAGTTTAGGGTCCTACGAGCAGTACTTC
.	TRBV11-3	.	TRBJ2-5	CASSRTSGTPAEAAQYF	TGTGCCAGCAGCCGAACCTCCGGGACCCCCGCCGAGGCGGCCCAGTACTTC
.	TRBV15	.	TRBJ2-1	CATSSGLSPYNEQFF	TGTGCCACCAGCAGCGGACTCTCTCCCTACAATGAGCAGTTCTTC
.	TRBV27	.	TRBJ2-2	CASSLRVAPNTGELFF	TGTGCCAGCAGTTTAAGGGTAGCGCCGAACACCGGGGAGCTGTTTTTT
TRBD1	TRBV5-5	.	TRBJ2-2	CASSPTGTGELFF	TGTGCCAGCAGCCCGACAGGGACCGGGGAGCTGTTTTTT
.	TRBV11-2	.	TRBJ2-2	CASSLTRPTGELFF	TGTGCCAGCAGCTTGACTAGACCCACCGGGGAGCTGTTTTTT
.	TRBV12-3/TRBV12-4	.	TRBJ2-5	CASSFNPQETQYF	TGTGCCAGCAGCTTCAACCCCCAAGAGACCCAGTACTTC
.	TRBV10-3	.	TRBJ2-7	CAISEPGRAGEQYF	TGTGCCATCAGTGAGCCCGGCAGGGCGGGAGAGCAGTACTTC
.	TRBV19	.	TRBJ1-5	CASSIFGSGNNQPQHF	TGTGCCAGTAGTATCTTTGGTTCGGGGAACAATCAGCCCCAGCATTTT
.	TRBV6-5	.	TRBJ2-7	CASCRWGQPYEQYF	TGTGCCAGCTGTAGGTGGGGGCAACCCTACGAGCAGTACTTC
TRBD2	TRBV7-9	.	TRBJ2-1	CASSLAGSGTYNEQFF	TGTGCCAGCAGCTTAGCAGGTAGCGGGACCTACAATGAGCAGTTCTTC
TRBD1	TRBV5-1	.	TRBJ1-4	CASSYDRGEEKLFF	TGCGCCAGCAGTTACGACAGGGGGGAGGAAAAACTGTTTTTT
.	TRBV2	.	TRBJ1-2	CASSEWGSDNYGYTF	TGTGCCAGCAGTGAATGGGGCAGCGACAACTATGGCTACACCTTC
.	TRBV11-3	.	TRBJ2-3	CASSLEGSQNTDTQYF	TGTGCCAGCAGCTTAGAGGGCAGCCAAAACACAGATACGCAGTATTTT
TRBD2	TRBV19	.	TRBJ2-1	CASSISLSGSYNEQFF	TGTGCCAGTAGTATTAGTCTGAGCGGGAGCTACAATGAGCAGTTCTTC
.	TRBV6-5	.	TRBJ2-6	CASSLVSSGANVLTF	TGTGCCAGCAGCCTCGTTAGCTCTGGGGCCAACGTCCTGACTTTC
TRBD1	TRBV3-1/TRBV3-2	.	TRBJ2-7	CASSRITGDEQYF	TGTGCCAGCAGCCGTATAACAGGGGACGAGCAGTACTTC
.	TRBV4-1	.	TRBJ1-5	CASSQSGRSGNQPQHF	TGCGCCAGCAGCCAGTCAGGGAGATCGGGCAATCAGCCCCAGCATTTT
.	TRBV27	once	TRBJ2-3	CASSFGLSTDTQYF	TGTGCCAGCAGTTTCGGGCTTTCGACAGATACGCAGTATTTT
.	TRBV9	.	TRBJ1-1	CASSVGGDRFTEAFF	TGTGCCAGCAGCGTAGGGGGCGATAGGTTTACTGAAGCTTTCTTT
.	TRBV11-3	.	TRBJ1-2	CASSLVLGADYGYTF	TGTGCCAGCAGCTTAGTTTTAGGGGCCGACTATGGCTACACCTTC
.	TRBV5-1	.	TRBJ2-2	CASSLGNTGELFF	TGCGCCAGCAGCTTGGGAAACACCGGGGAGCTGTTTTTT
TRBD1	TRBV18	.	TRBJ2-1	CASSPPGQGLYNEQFF	TGTGCCAGCTCACCTCCCGGACAGGGGCTCTACAATGAGCAGTTCTTC
.	TRBV24-1	.	TRBJ2-1	CATSFGVYNEQFF	TGTGCCACCAGTTTTGGGGTCTACAATGAGCAGTTCTTC
TRBD2	TRBV2	.	TRBJ2-1	CASSAGTRVYEQFF	TGTGCCAGCAGTGCGGGGACTAGGGTCTATGAGCAGTTCTTC
.	TRBV12-3/TRBV12-4	.	TRBJ1-5	CASSFSNQPQHF	TGTGCCAGCAGTTTTAGCAATCAGCCCCAGCATTTT
.	TRBV18	.	TRBJ1-2	CASSPAADGAMYLF	TGTGCCAGCTCACCAGCCGCCGACGGGGCAATGTACCTCTTC
.	TRBV30	.	TRBJ1-1	CAWSPRGGHSEAFF	TGTGCCTGGAGCCCGCGGGGTGGGCACTCTGAAGCTTTCTTT
.	TRBV28	.	TRBJ1-5	CASSTARRGWNQPQHF	TGTGCCAGCAGTACCGCACGGAGGGGGTGGAATCAGCCCCAGCATTTT
.	TRBV3-1/TRBV3-2	.	TRBJ1-6	CASRPTGFGPNSPLHF	TGTGCCAGCAGACCAACAGGGTTCGGCCCTAATTCACCCCTCCACTTT
.	TRBV5-8	.	TRBJ2-7	CASRGDIYEQYF	TGTGCCAGCAGGGGGGACATCTACGAGCAGTACTTC
.	TRBV5-4	.	TRBJ2-3	CASSLIGTPDTQYF	TGTGCCAGCAGCTTGATTGGGACACCAGATACGCAGTATTTT
.	TRBV6-5	.	TRBJ2-1	CASSYSINSPNNEQFF	TGTGCCAGCAGTTACTCTATAAACTCCCCGAACAATGAGCAGTTCTTC
TRBD1	TRBV28	.	TRBJ1-5	CASSPGQYSNQPQHF	TGTGCCAGCAGCCCGGGACAGTATAGCAATCAGCCCCAGCATTTT
.	TRBV7-9	few	TRBJ1-6	CASSEVSQRNSPLHF	TGTGCCAGCAGCGAGGTGTCGCAACGGAATTCACCCCTCCACTTT
TRBD1	TRBV14	few	TRBJ1-2	CASSPYWTGAFYGYTF	TGTGCCAGCAGCCCATATTGGACAGGGGCTTTCTATGGCTACACCTTC
TRBD2	TRBV10-3	.	TRBJ2-1	CAISEFGGGSSYNEQFF	TGTGCCATCAGTGAGTTTGGAGGCGGGAGCTCCTACAATGAGCAGTTCTTC
TRBD2	TRBV5-6	.	TRBJ2-7	CASSLDGTSGYEQYF	TGTGCCAGCAGCTTGGATGGGACTAGCGGCTACGAGCAGTACTTC
.	TRBV6-5	.	TRBJ2-1	CASSLIPSSYNEQFF	TGTGCCAGCAGTTTAATTCCGAGCTCCTACAATGAGCAGTTCTTC
TRBD1	TRBV29-1	.	TRBJ1-2	CSATLGQDYGYVF	TGCAGCGCGACCCTTGGACAGGATTATGGCTATGTCTTC
.	TRBV28	.	TRBJ2-4	CASSFGGPQNIQYF	TGTGCCAGCAGTTTTGGTGGCCCCCAAAACATTCAGTACTTC
.	TRBV28	.	TRBJ1-3	CASRATSSGNTIYF	TGTGCCAGCAGAGCCACTTCCTCTGGAAACACCATATATTTT
.	TRBV7-2	.	TRBJ1-1	CASTIQEGLAFF	TGTGCCAGCACCATCCAAGAGGGTTTGGCTTTCTTT
TRBD2	TRBV7-3	.	TRBJ2-1	CASSLSGGPGYNEQFF	TGTGCCAGCAGCTTGAGCGGGGGCCCCGGGTACAATGAGCAGTTCTTC
.	TRBV5-1	.	TRBJ1-3	CASSLGDSGNTIYF	TGCGCCAGCAGCTTGGGTGACAGTGGAAACACCATATATTTT